This TCR beta chain is from a study of cytomegalovirus exposure and HLA in healthy donors. The study's findings and limits: Among CMV-associated TCR beta chains, most appeared HLA-restricted in a later analysis.

The PCR ran on 60 Vbeta and 13 Jbeta primers. The method was immunoSEQ multiplex PCR; TCRdb's version includes in-frame clones alone and lacks a portion of them. This repertoire shows 90,000 to 150,000 clones, 15% found once; its top ten account for 1.5% to 2%. Turning to this clone: Its target is not known.

Looked up from germline, CDR1 is LNHDA and CDR2 is SQIVND (reference sequence). The junction had 5 bases not matched to a gene; V was cut back by 1 base and J by 2 bases. The CDR3 is 17 residues long. The TCR originated in a woman aged 18-29 years in good health and CMV-seronegative. V gene TRBV19 combines with J gene TRBJ2-2; 9 bases are a match to TRBD2. Sequenced: PBMCs. CDR3 coding DNA: TGTGCCAGTAGTATAGGGGTAGCGGGAGACAACACCGGGGAGCTGTTTTTT. This sequence encodes CASSIGVAGDNTGELFF. Variable domain in full (rest from reference TRBV19 and TRBJ2-2): DGGITQSPKYLFRKEGQNVTLSCEQNLNHDAMYWYRQDPGQGLRLIYYSQIVNDFQKGDIAEGYSVSREKKESFPLTVTSAQKNPTAFYLCASSIGVAGDNTGELFFGEGSRLTVL.